The source of this TCR beta chain is a study of identical twins. A single record per CDR3 protein comes from TCRdb applying MiXCR to the 5' RACE reads. The sample yields 690,000 or so distinct CDR3 sequences, more than 6.5% seen once. Healthy Caucasians were all of the donors. The CDR3 extends over 16 amino acids. V dropped 0 bases and J dropped 5; count of bases not matched to a gene: 4. Germline V gene lookup returns CDR1 MNHEY and CDR2 SVGEGT. The same sample was also used in a study of yellow fever vaccine responses in identical twins.

Material for sequencing was PBMCs. This receptor was obtained from a woman younger than 30 in good health. The chain recombines TRBV6-2 or TRBV6-3 with TRBJ2-2; 9 bases agree with TRBD2. CDR3 loop: CASSYSPGLATGELFF. CDR3 nucleotide sequence: TGTGCCAGCAGTTACTCCCCGGGACTAGCTACCGGGGAGCTGTTTTTT.